This T cell receptor beta chain was observed in a study of blood T cell repertoires in COVID-19. Study overall: Sample material is recorded as cDNA or gDNA derived from T cells, B-cell-depleted T cells, or PBMCs.

TCRdb's table, derived via immunoSEQ multiplex PCR, lists solely in-frame clones and lacks some. The repertoire includes 300,000 to 350,000 clones, 88% of them detected once, and around 5% sits in the top ten. Individuals drawn from under 30 US areas were about 18 to 100 years old. Clinical histories supplied by participants themselves formed the basis of cohort assignment. The V end was cut by 1 base, the J end by 5 bases, with 8 bases between. In germline, CDR1 is SGHAT, CDR2 FQNNGV. The length of the CDR3 is 13 residues. The chain links TRBV11-2 to TRBJ1-2; TRBD1 might be the D (5 bases). Input material: PBMCs or T cells enriched from blood (not recorded which). This TCR came from a man aged 25-40 years who had recovered from COVID-19. This chain's CDR3 is CASSLAGMYGYTF. DNA of the CDR3: TGTGCCAGCAGCTTAGCAGGGATGTATGGCTACACCTTC.